The 8 T cell receptor beta chains in this list originate from one sample, sequenced in a study of response to subunit inactivated influenza vaccine. TCRdb ran MiXCR on the RT-PCR reads and lists one entry per CDR3 protein. The sample has around 470,000 distinct CDR3 sequences; around 7.9% are singletons. The sequenced sample was PBMCs from blood, obtained roughly 24 months after vaccination. These receptors came from a man aged 50-75 years who received an inactivated influenza vaccine.

This clonotype was recorded a few times. The chain joins TRBV20-1 to TRBJ2-4; D is possibly TRBD1 or TRBD2 (5 bases each). CDR1 is DFQATT and CDR2 is SNEGSKA in the germline V gene (reference sequence). Trimming shortened V by 6 bases and J by 6 bases, and 21 bases separated the two germline ends. The CDR3 runs 15 residues. Here the CDR3 DNA reads TGCAGTGCCAGACCGGGACCAAGGCCGGGAAACATTCAGTACTTC. Translated: CSARPGPRPGNIQYF.

The sample holds many counts of this clonotype. V gene TRBV14 combines with J gene TRBJ2-3; D not resolved. With 5 bases removed from V and 7 bases from J, the gap between germline ends came to 7 bases. This CDR3 comprises 11 residues. The germline gives CDR1 SGHDN, CDR2 FVKESK. The CDR3 is CASSSSNTQYF. CDR3 nucleotide sequence: TGTGCCAGCAGCTCGTCCAATACGCAGTATTTT.

This clonotype showed up just a few times. This chain uses TRBV29-1 with TRBJ2-3; possible D gene TRBD1, 5 bases. The V and J ends lost 7 bases and 4 bases respectively, with 21 bases between them. Germline V gene lookup returns CDR1 SQVTM and CDR2 ANQGSEA. The CDR3 totals 15 residues. The DNA of the CDR3 is TGCAGCGCTTCTGTTTCCGGACATGCGGCAGATACGCAGTATTTT. Translation: CSASVSGHAADTQYF.

The J gene is TRBJ1-1, the V gene TRBV3-1; 8 bases match TRBD1. The germline CDR1 and CDR2 sequences are LGHDT and YNNKEL (reference sequence). This CDR3 has 13 residues. The junction had 6 bases not matched to a gene; V was cut back by 4 bases and J by 8 bases. As DNA, the CDR3 is TGTGCCAGCAGCCTTACGGGACAGGAAGAAGCTTTCTTT. As protein: CASSLTGQEEAFF.

This clonotype was observed a few times. V and J are TRBV27 and TRBJ2-7, with 8 bases matching TRBD1. V lost 3 bases, J lost 7 bases, and 8 bases stayed unmatched. Germline V CDR1 and CDR2: MNHEY, SMNVEV (reference sequence). CDR3 length equals 14 residues. CDR3 coding DNA: TGTGCCAGCAGTTTTAGTCAGGGGGCAGGGGAGCAGTACTTC. This codes for CASSFSQGAGEQYF.

A few counts support this clonotype. This chain links TRBV11-2 with TRBJ2-2; D perhaps matches TRBD2 (6 bases). CDR3 length equals 18 residues. From germline, CDR1 is SGHAT and CDR2 FQNNGV. V lost 3 bases to trimming and J lost 2 bases, with 19 bases between them. The CDR3 bases are TGTGCCAGCAGCTTTTTTCCCGTTGGGGCGGGAAACACCGGGGAGCTGTTTTTT. The encoded protein is CASSFFPVGAGNTGELFF. Looking up the rest from reference TRBV11-2 and TRBJ2-2 gives the full variable domain: EAGVAQSPRYKIIEKRQSVAFWCNPISGHATLYWYQQILGQGPKLLIQFQNNGVVDDSQLPKDRFSAERLKGVDSTLKIQPAKLEDSAVYLCASSFFPVGAGNTGELFFGEGSRLTVL.

The CDR3 protein is CASSPGEREQYF. The CDR3 DNA reads TGTGCCAGCAGCCCAGGGGAGAGGGAGCAGTACTTC. The chain links TRBV7-9 to TRBJ2-7, with D maybe TRBD1 (6 bases). CDR1 is SEHNR, CDR2 FQNEAQ, per germline (reference sequence). Trimming took off 5 bases at V and 7 bases at J, with 12 bases between the two ends. This CDR3 spans 12 amino acids.

This clonotype was counted only a few times. The chain has TRBV6-2 or TRBV6-3 and TRBJ2-7, with D uncertain. The germline V gene has CDR1 MNHEY and CDR2 SVGEGT. This CDR3 spans 14 amino acids. V was pared by 4 bases and J by 2 bases, with 12 bases between. In DNA, the CDR3 is TGTGCCAGCAGTTCGCCCCCTCCGGCCTACGAGCAGTACTTC. Protein product: CASSSPPPAYEQYF.